This paragraph reports one T cell receptor beta chain. The source of the sample is a study of human T cells and chemical hapten exposure. As to time point: patch test 3, about 24 weeks after DPC sensitization. Stated treatment: therapeutic diphenylcyclopropenone sensitization with weekly scalp DPC. MiXCR, applied by TCRdb to the RACE reads, yields one record per CDR3 protein. The sample comprises under 200,000 distinct CDR3 sequences, around a quarter of which are singletons, and 2% to 2.5% rests with the top ten. CDR1 SNHLY and CDR2 FYNNEI come from the germline V gene. The CDR3 runs to 14 residues. The chain joins TRBV2 to TRBJ2-5, with D perhaps matching TRBD2 (6 bases). The clonotype was recovered from a woman aged 18-30 years with alopecia areata. Some clones in this sample may be carry-over from other donors' samples. Sample: whole blood, taken in connection with sensitization to the hapten diphenylcyclopropenone (DPC). CDR3 in amino acids: CASGFSGRLETQYF. CDR3 DNA sequence: TGTGCAAGCGGTTTTTCAGGGAGGTTGGAGACCCAGTACTTC.